The text below deals with one T cell receptor (beta chain). This record comes from a study of control samples from healthy donors and cancer patients. V shed 4 bases and J shed 2 bases, with 15 bases lying between them. The CDR3 has 15 amino acids. CDR1 is SGHNT, CDR2 YYREEE, per germline (reference sequence). Profiled with immunoSEQ multiplex PCR; TCRdb holds only in-frame clones, not every one. There are roughly 80,000 clones in the sample; just under 90% occur only once, and 5.5% lies in the top ten. This sequence was found in a man between 45 and 60 years old in good health. The chain joins TRBV5-4 to TRBJ2-5, with D maybe TRBD1 (5 bases). Sequencing used blood. The CDR3: CASSPRIDRQETQYF. In DNA form, the CDR3 reads TGTGCCAGCAGCCCGCGGATAGACAGACAAGAGACCCAGTACTTC.